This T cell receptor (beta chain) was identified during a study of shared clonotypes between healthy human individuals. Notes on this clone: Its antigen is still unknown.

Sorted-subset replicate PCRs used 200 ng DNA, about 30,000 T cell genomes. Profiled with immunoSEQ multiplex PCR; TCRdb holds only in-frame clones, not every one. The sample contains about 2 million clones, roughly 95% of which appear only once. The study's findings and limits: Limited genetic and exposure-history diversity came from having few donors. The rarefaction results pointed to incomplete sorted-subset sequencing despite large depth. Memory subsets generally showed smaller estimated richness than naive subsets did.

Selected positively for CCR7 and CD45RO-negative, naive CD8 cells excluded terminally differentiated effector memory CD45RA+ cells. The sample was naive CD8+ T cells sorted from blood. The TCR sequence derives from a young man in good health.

The chain's CDR3 is CASLGQGARSRELFF. The CDR3 DNA follows: TGCGCCAGCCTAGGACAGGGGGCGCGTAGTAGGGAGCTGTTTTTT. This chain links TRBV5-1 with TRBJ2-2; TRBD1 agrees at 11 bases. This CDR3 has 15 amino acids. Germline V gene lookup returns CDR1 SGHRS and CDR2 YFSETQ. The junction had 11 bases not matched to a gene; V was cut back by 7 bases and J by 9 bases.